This T cell receptor beta chain originates from a study of PD-1 blockade in classical Hodgkin lymphoma (dated by TCRdb to the early 2020s). Some background on the complete study: The study used CyTOF and TCR beta sequencing to define a peripheral blood immune signature of response to PD-1 blockade in classical Hodgkin lymphoma.

V loses 3 bases, J loses 0 bases, and the germline ends lie 11 bases apart. The CDR3 contains 16 residues, cysteine and phenylalanine counted. The retained sequence is limited to the CDR3, 48 bases, with the frame set at the first base. Via the germline V gene, CDR1 is LGHNA and CDR2 YNFKEQ. Genomic DNA was extracted with the Qiagen DNeasy kit from unsorted PBMCs and from negatively selected CD4+ and CD8+ fractions. TCR beta CDR3 regions were amplified by immunoSEQ multiplex PCR using primers annealing to V and J segments. Amplification bias was minimized using a synthetic immune receptor repertoire, and residual bias was removed computationally after sequencing. Concerning the study's data processing: Repertoire diversity was quantified as the Shannon entropy index using custom Python scripts. Unsorted, CD4+ and CD8+ repertoires were examined separately, except in combined analyses, for which CD4+ and CD8+ sequences were merged in silico. TCRdb took this table from immuneACCESS and kept in-frame rearrangements with V and J called. Such tables lack part of the clones; where checked against another copy, unresolved V genes explain under half of the gap, and the rest is unexplained. The V and J calls and clone size are taken from that table; D and trimming were inferred from the DNA. Here the sample has roughly 70,000 clones; over 90% occur a single time. In total, the top ten clones hold roughly 2.6% of the sample.

The research as a whole found: The study was limited to a single clinical trial cohort, and causes of repertoire differences, possibly disease activity or prior therapy, remained undefined. Baseline TCR diversity was reported as lower in newly diagnosed patients than in healthy donors, and lower still in relapsed/refractory patients.

In light of the paper, this sample's time point label describes: newly diagnosed, previously untreated cHL patient sample. To serve as a comparison group for the relapsed/refractory trial patients, PBMCs were sequenced from patients with newly diagnosed, previously untreated classical Hodgkin lymphoma. After peripheral blood was drawn into 8 mL Vacutainer Cell Preparation Tubes, PBMCs were isolated by centrifugation and then cryopreserved. About this clone: Its antigen is currently not known. No per-base quality is available; no much larger clone lies one base away.

This sequence was found in a human donor with classical Hodgkin lymphoma. Material for sequencing was peripheral blood mononuclear cells (PBMCs). The rearranged chain carries TRBV4-2 and TRBJ2-2; the D gene is perhaps TRBD1, on 6 matching bases. The DNA sequence is TGTGCCAGCAGCCAGACCGGGACACCGAACACCGGGGAGCTGTTTTTT. It specifies CASSQTGTPNTGELFF.